The clone carrying this T cell receptor (beta chain) was seen many times. This sample is drawn from a study of T cells in Graves' hyperthyroidism and ophthalmopathy. The CDR3 consists of 14 residues. Germline values: CDR1 MDHEN, CDR2 SYDVKM. The V gene end was trimmed by 7 bases and the J gene end by 1 base; junction bases not matched to a gene: 5. Amplification yielded TCR beta CDR3 regions, with RNA transcripts as the source. Primed by the HTBI set, a first-round RT-PCR was run on the TCR CDR3. TCRdb reanalysed the multiplex PCR reads using MiXCR and keeps one entry per CDR3 protein. The data show about 600,000 distinct CDR3 sequences, about 14% seen once.

Specimen: blood. V is TRBV28 and J is TRBJ2-3, with TRBD2 matching over 7 bases. This receptor was identified in a woman in her forties or fifties with Graves' ophthalmopathy. The DNA of the CDR3 is TGTGCCAGCAAACCCGCGGGAGGCACAGATACGCAGTATTTT. Its protein product is CASKPAGGTDTQYF.